Detailed here is one T cell receptor beta chain. Its antigen is undetermined. Genomic DNA of each subset was evenly split across several immunoSEQ plates. In the study's own analysis: There were no quality scores in the junction-only immunoSEQ sequences, so filtering differed. Clones were sequenced by immunoSEQ multiplex PCR, and TCRdb holds only the in-frame ones, with some missing. V and J calls and clone size come straight from that table; D and trimming were deduced from the DNA. The table shows about 2.2 million clones, with around 95% occurring only once. Naive CD8 cells lacked CD45RO, underwent positive selection for CCR7 and left out terminally differentiated effector memory CD45RA+ cells. The data were taken from a study of shared clonotypes between healthy human individuals. Study results and limitations: Only blood was sampled; tissue repertoires likely differ.

The CDR3 loop spans 15 amino acids. Germline V gene lookup returns CDR1 MNHEY and CDR2 SMNVEV (reference sequence). The ends were cut back, 4 bases at V and 2 bases at J, with 13 bases in the middle. The V gene is TRBV27, the J gene TRBJ2-3; D perhaps matches TRBD1 (6 bases). The source material was naive CD8+ T cells from PBMCs. The clonotype comes from a man between 18 and 29 years old in good health. Some clones in this sample may be carry-over from other donors' samples. For the CDR3, the DNA is TGTGCCAGCAGTTGGGCAGGGGCGCTCACAGATACGCAGTATTTT. Encoded protein: CASSWAGALTDTQYF.